The 18 T cell receptor beta chains below come from one sample, sequenced in a study of blood T cell repertoires in COVID-19. TCRdb keeps only in-frame clones here, not all; method: immunoSEQ multiplex PCR. The profile shows about 210,000 clones, 81% of them singletons. The sample taken for sequencing was PBMCs or T cells enriched from blood (not recorded which). These receptors were taken from a woman in her forties or fifties with acute COVID-19.

The chain joins TRBV3-1 (or the pseudogene TRBV3-2) to TRBJ1-4; D call uncertain. Germline CDR1 is LGHDT and CDR2 is YNNKEL (reference sequence). Trimming removed 0 bases at V and 7 bases at J, with 9 bases between. The length of the CDR3 is 14 residues. The CDR3 DNA reads as TGTGCCAGCAGCCAAGACATTAGCCGTGAAAAACTGTTTTTT. Translated, it gives CASSQDISREKLFF.

The chain carries TRBV15 and TRBJ1-1, with D possibly matching TRBD1 (5 bases). CDR1 is LNHNV and CDR2 is YYDKDF in the germline V gene (reference sequence). The V and J ends lost 5 bases and 3 bases respectively, with 16 bases between them. The CDR3 runs 15 residues. The CDR3 DNA reads TGTGCCACCAGCCGCGATTCAGGGCAGTACACTGAAGCTTTCTTT. Translated, it gives CATSRDSGQYTEAFF. The variable domain in full, with the rest retrieved from reference TRBV15 and TRBJ1-1, is DAMVIQNPRYQVTQFGKPVTLSCSQTLNHNVMYWYQQKSSQAPKLLFHYYDKDFNNEADTPDNFQSRRPNTSFCFLDIRSPGLGDTAMYLCATSRDSGQYTEAFFGQGTRLTVV.

The chain uses TRBV5-6 and TRBJ1-1; the D gene is possibly TRBD1 (5 bases). Germline assignment: CDR1 SGHDT and CDR2 YYEEEE. Deletions cut 1 base from V and 0 bases from J, with 19 bases between. The CDR3 is 18 residues long. CDR3 residues: CASSLQRGSRGMNTEAFF. The CDR3 DNA sequence: TGTGCCAGCAGCTTGCAGCGGGGTAGTCGGGGCATGAACACTGAAGCTTTCTTT. Full variable domain (missing parts from reference TRBV5-6 and TRBJ1-1): DAGVTQSPTHLIKTRGQQVTLRCSPKSGHDTVSWYQQALGQGPQFIFQYYEEEERQRGNFPDRFSGHQFPNYSSELNVNALLLGDSALYLCASSLQRGSRGMNTEAFFGQGTRLTVV.

The gene calls are TRBV7-9 and TRBJ1-3; D not resolved. Trimming removed 5 bases from V and 4 bases from J, with 6 bases in between. Per germline, CDR1 SEHNR and CDR2 FQNEAQ (reference sequence). The CDR3 runs to 12 residues. The CDR3: CASSPQGNTIYF. The CDR3, as DNA: TGTGCCAGCAGCCCCCAAGGAAACACCATATATTTT. The whole variable domain, filled in from reference TRBV7-9 and TRBJ1-3, reads DTGVSQNPRHKITKRGQNVTFRCDPISEHNRLYWYRQTLGQGPEFLTYFQNEAQLEKSRLLSDRFSAERPKGSFSTLEIQRTEQGDSAMYLCASSPQGNTIYFGEGSWLTVV.

CDR3 protein: CARSSQGIEVRGYTF. CDR3 nucleotide sequence: TGTGCCAGAAGCTCACAGGGGATAGAAGTGCGGGGCTACACCTTC. The chain employs TRBV5-3 and TRBJ1-2; 7 positions agree with TRBD1. TRBV5-3 is sorted into the ORF group, with uncertain function. CDR3 length: 15 amino acids. The V segment lost 3 bases and the J segment 8 bases; nucleotides outside the gene matches: 13.

V gene TRBV5-6 combines with J gene TRBJ2-7, with D possibly TRBD2 on 6 matching bases. Trimming removed 4 bases from V and 2 bases from J, with 16 bases in between. The germline V gene has CDR1 SGHDT and CDR2 YYEEEE. The CDR3 spans 15 residues. CDR3 nucleotides: TGTGCCAGCAGCCAAATTAGCGGACATACCTACGAGCAGTACTTC. Protein: CASSQISGHTYEQYF. Based on the CDR3 plus reference TRBV5-6 and TRBJ2-7, the full variable domain is DAGVTQSPTHLIKTRGQQVTLRCSPKSGHDTVSWYQQALGQGPQFIFQYYEEEERQRGNFPDRFSGHQFPNYSSELNVNALLLGDSALYLCASSQISGHTYEQYFGPGTRLTVT.

This clone has just a few counts. The chain employs TRBV4-2 and TRBJ2-1; 7 bases align to TRBD2. The CDR3 is made up of 17 amino acids. Losses at the gene ends were 0 bases for V and 4 bases for J; bases not matched to a gene: 9. CDR1 is LGHNA and CDR2 is YNFKEQ in the germline V gene. CDR3 sequence: CASSQDWAGAQYNEQFF. CDR3 nucleotide sequence: TGTGCCAGCAGCCAAGATTGGGCGGGAGCCCAGTACAATGAGCAGTTCTTC.

The chain joins TRBV28 to TRBJ2-1, with 7 bases matching TRBD2. Germline CDR1 is MDHEN and CDR2 is SYDVKM. The CDR3 is 13 residues long. V shed 6 bases, J shed 13 bases, and the junction held 12 bases outside the gene matches. The chain's CDR3 is CASSLGSGTPQFF. For the CDR3, the DNA is TGTGCCAGCAGCCTCGGGAGCGGGACTCCCCAGTTCTTC.

This rearrangement joins TRBV5-8 to TRBJ2-7, with 7 bases fitting TRBD1. Germline values: CDR1 SGHTS, CDR2 YDEGEE. The trim removed 7 bases at V and 5 bases at J, leaving 15 bases unmatched. The CDR3 contains 15 residues. CDR3 region: CASRGSRGRGDEQYF. Written as DNA, the CDR3 is TGTGCCAGCCGCGGATCGAGGGGGCGAGGGGACGAGCAGTACTTC.

This clone showed up just a few times. This rearrangement joins TRBV10-3 to TRBJ1-1; TRBD1 aligns across 7 bases. Germline V gene sequence: CDR1 ENHRY, CDR2 SYGVKD. The length of the CDR3 is 16 residues. With 0 bases clipped from V and 2 bases from J, the junction kept 6 bases outside the gene matches. This chain's CDR3 is CAISESPGQLNTEAFF. The CDR3 DNA is TGTGCCATCAGTGAGTCCCCGGGACAGCTTAACACTGAAGCTTTCTTT.

The gene calls are TRBV7-2 and TRBJ1-6; 10 nucleotides agree with TRBD1. Trimming removed 6 bases from V and 5 bases from J; junction bases left unmatched: 7. Germline V lookup: CDR1 SGHTA, CDR2 FQGNSA. The CDR3 length is 16 residues. The CDR3 DNA sequence: TGTGCCAGCAGTTGGGGACAGGGGAGAGATAATTCACCCCTCCACTTT. Protein: CASSWGQGRDNSPLHF.

Here the CDR3 reads CASSWTSEQYF. CDR3 coding DNA: TGTGCCAGCAGCTGGACTAGCGAGCAGTACTTC. The chain couples TRBV11-2 to TRBJ2-7, with 7 bases aligning to TRBD2. Germline V gene sequence: CDR1 SGHAT, CDR2 FQNNGV. CDR3 size: 11 residues. The junction had 0 bases not matched to a gene; V was cut back by 4 bases and J by 6 bases.

In this sample, this clone turned up once. The rearrangement links TRBV11-2 to TRBJ2-1; 7 nucleotides agree with TRBD2. V gave up 7 bases and J gave up 9 bases; unmatched junction bases: 15. The germline CDR1 and CDR2 sequences are SGHAT and FQNNGV. This CDR3 is 15 amino acids long. CDR3 sequence: CASTIQNFPGGEQFF. For the CDR3, the DNA is TGTGCCAGCACCATACAGAATTTCCCGGGGGGTGAGCAGTTCTTC.

The rearrangement links TRBV12-3 or TRBV12-4 to TRBJ1-2; possible D gene TRBD1, 6 bases. Between the trimmed V and J ends, which lost 6 bases and 2 bases, there was a span of 10 bases. This CDR3 comprises 13 residues. CDR3 sequence: CASRNRENYGYTF. The CDR3, as DNA: TGTGCCAGCAGGAACAGGGAAAACTATGGCTACACCTTC.

The chain carries TRBV2 and TRBJ1-2; possibly TRBD1 for D (5 bases). Per germline, CDR1 SNHLY and CDR2 FYNNEI. The CDR3 is made up of 12 amino acids. Trimming removed 9 bases from V and 4 bases from J, with 12 bases in between. DNA for the CDR3: TGTGCCAGTGCCGACAGCTTCTATGGCTACACCTTC. Residues: CASADSFYGYTF.

The chain links TRBV28 to TRBJ2-5; 7 nucleotides line up with TRBD1. This CDR3 contains 15 residues. Germline CDR1 is MDHEN and CDR2 is SYDVKM. V was clipped by 6 bases and J by 5 bases; unmatched bases: 12. The CDR3 coding sequence is TGTGCCAGCAGAGCCGGGACAGAGACCCTGGAGACCCAGTACTTC. Protein: CASRAGTETLETQYF.

The chain has TRBV6-5 and TRBJ1-5, with D maybe TRBD1 (5 bases). V shed 2 bases and J shed 2 bases, with 13 bases lying between them. Germline assignment: CDR1 MNHEY and CDR2 SVGAGI. The CDR3 is made up of 16 amino acids. In nucleotides, the CDR3 is TGTGCCAGCAGTTACCCAAGGGAAGGGGGCAATCAGCCCCAGCATTTT. Translated: CASSYPREGGNQPQHF.

The V and J genes are TRBV18 and TRBJ1-4; a weak D match, TRBD1 (6 bases). V gave up 2 bases and J gave up 3 bases, with 13 bases separating them. Germline V gene data show CDR1 as KGHSH and CDR2 as LQKENI. The CDR3 consists of 16 residues. Written as DNA, the CDR3 is TGTGCCAGCTCACCAACCAGGGGCACGTCTAATGAAAAACTGTTTTTT. It yields the protein CASSPTRGTSNEKLFF.